The clone carrying this T cell receptor beta chain was observed a few times. Its antigen is as yet unknown. This CDR3 spans 14 amino acids. The V end was cut by 3 bases, the J end by 3 bases, with 10 bases between. CDR1 is SSHAT, CDR2 FNYEAQ, per germline (reference sequence). Sequencing targeted expressed TCRB transcripts, as all isolated RNA had been reverse transcribed. An average of around 3.4 million reads was obtained for naive, central memory and regulatory T cell samples. The table came from immunoSEQ multiplex PCR; TCRdb's copy has only in-frame clones and leaves some out. The sample lists around 250,000 clones, less than 35% occurring once. This sample stems from a study of beta chain features in type 1 diabetes. Broader study findings: Shortening that was moderate but significant affected the TCRB CDR3s of Type 1 diabetes patients in all four CD4+ subsets.

The receptor's source is a man under 40 in good health. Material for sequencing was central memory CD4+ T cells from blood. This rearrangement joins TRBV7-7 to TRBJ2-3; D uncertain. CDR3 sequence reads: CASSFPGDTDTQYF. CDR3 DNA sequence: TGTGCCAGCAGCTTCCCAGGAGATACAGATACGCAGTATTTT.